The clone carrying this T cell receptor beta chain was counted a few times. This record belongs to a study of CDR3 diversity in severe acne. Trimming shortened V by 3 bases and J by 4 bases, and 15 bases separated the two germline ends. Per the germline V gene, CDR1 is SGHVS and CDR2 is FNYEAQ. The CDR3 length is 15 residues. Using its own MiXCR run on the PCR reads, TCRdb lists one record per CDR3 protein. Here the sample spans 90,000 or so distinct CDR3 sequences, about 48% being singletons. This chain connects TRBV7-6 to TRBJ1-1, with a weak D call TRBD1 (5 bases). The sequencing input was blood. The sequence was obtained from a male donor in good health, serving as a control. CDR3: CASSFSPGRGTEAFF. Written as DNA, the CDR3 is TGTGCCAGCAGCTTTAGTCCAGGGCGGGGCACTGAAGCTTTCTTT.